The clone carrying this T cell receptor (beta chain) was detected only once. What it binds is unknown. In the PCR, 60 Vbeta and 13 Jbeta primers were used. Profiled with immunoSEQ multiplex PCR; TCRdb holds only in-frame clones, not every one. The sample yields approximately 100,000 clones, around 75% seen once. This specimen comes from a study of cytomegalovirus exposure and HLA in healthy donors. Study results and caveats: Cytomegalovirus-associated TCR beta chains were listed, numbering 150 to 200. The authors later found HLA-associated TCR beta chains more clonally expanded than equally common others. Reported performance of the classifier showed diagnosis of cytomegalovirus status with high specificity and sensitivity. Most CMV-associated TCR beta chains appeared HLA-restricted in a later analysis.

The receptor comes from a man between 45 and 60 years old in good health and CMV-seronegative. Specimen: PBMCs.

Here the CDR3 reads CAWSVPQRGQETQYF. Here the CDR3 DNA reads TGTGCCTGGAGTGTACCCCAGCGGGGCCAAGAGACCCAGTACTTC. The V and J genes are TRBV30 and TRBJ2-5; TRBD2 agrees at 7 bases. The ends lost 0 bases at V and 1 base at J; junction bases unmatched: 5. The CDR3 runs to 15 residues. From germline, CDR1 is GTSNPN and CDR2 SVGIG (reference sequence).